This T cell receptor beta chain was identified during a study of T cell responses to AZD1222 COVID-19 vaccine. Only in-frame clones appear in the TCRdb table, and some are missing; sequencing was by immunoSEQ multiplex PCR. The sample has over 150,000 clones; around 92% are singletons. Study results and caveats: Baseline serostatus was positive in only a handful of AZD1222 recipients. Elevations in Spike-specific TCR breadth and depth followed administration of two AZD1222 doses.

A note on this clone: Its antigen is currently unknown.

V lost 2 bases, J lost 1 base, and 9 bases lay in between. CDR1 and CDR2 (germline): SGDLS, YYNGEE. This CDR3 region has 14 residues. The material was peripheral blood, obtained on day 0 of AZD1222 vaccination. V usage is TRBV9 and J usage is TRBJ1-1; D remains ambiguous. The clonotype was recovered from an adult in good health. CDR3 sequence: CASSVEAGNTEAFF. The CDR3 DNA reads TGTGCCAGCAGCGTCGAGGCAGGGAACACTGAAGCTTTCTTT.